This entry concerns a single T cell receptor beta chain. The data belong to a study of blood T cell repertoires in COVID-19. CDR1 is SGHRS and CDR2 is YFSETQ in the germline V gene. CDR3 length equals 15 residues. The germline V and J ends were trimmed by 4 bases and 6 bases, with 19 bases remaining between them. Here immunoSEQ multiplex PCR was the method, and the copy in TCRdb shows in-frame clones only, minus some. The table includes approximately 160,000 clones, around 80% detected once. The rearrangement joins TRBV5-1 to TRBJ1-1, with D uncertain. The sample consisted of peripheral blood. The receptor was isolated from a woman over 75 with active or convalescent COVID-19. DNA for the CDR3: TGCGCCAGCAGCCCCGATGGAGGGCCTCCGGCTGAAGCTTTCTTT. Protein: CASSPDGGPPAEAFF.